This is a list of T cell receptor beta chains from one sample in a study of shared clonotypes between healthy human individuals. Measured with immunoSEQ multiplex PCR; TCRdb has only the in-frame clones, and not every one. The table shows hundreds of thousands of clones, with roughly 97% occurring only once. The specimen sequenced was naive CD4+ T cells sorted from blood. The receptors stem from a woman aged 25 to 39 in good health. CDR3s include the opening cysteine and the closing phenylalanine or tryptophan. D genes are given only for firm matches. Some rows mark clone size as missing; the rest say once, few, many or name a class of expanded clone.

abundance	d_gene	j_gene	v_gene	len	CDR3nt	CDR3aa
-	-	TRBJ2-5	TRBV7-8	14	TGTGCCAGCAGCTTAGGGGTCACCGAGCAAGAGCAGTACTTC	CASSLGVTEQEQYF
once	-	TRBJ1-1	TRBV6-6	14	TGTGCCAGCAGTTACTCGAATATGGACACTGAAGCTTTCTTT	CASSYSNMDTEAFF
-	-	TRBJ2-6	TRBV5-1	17	TGCGCCAGCAGCTTGGACCCCAGGGGCTCTGGGGCCAACGTCCTGACTTTC	CASSLDPRGSGANVLTF
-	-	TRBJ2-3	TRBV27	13	TGTGCCAGCAAGGACTTTAGCACAGATACGCAGTATTTT	CASKDFSTDTQYF
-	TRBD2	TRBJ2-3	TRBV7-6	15	TGTGCCAGCAGCCGTAGCGGGATTAGCACAGATACGCAGTATTTT	CASSRSGISTDTQYF
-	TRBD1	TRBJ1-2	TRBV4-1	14	TGCGCCAGCAGCCACAGGACAGGAAACTATGGCTACACCTTC	CASSHRTGNYGYTF
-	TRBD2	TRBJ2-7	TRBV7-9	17	TGTGCCAGCAGCTTAGTCCCCGGACTAGATAGGACCTACGAGCAGTACTTC	CASSLVPGLDRTYEQYF
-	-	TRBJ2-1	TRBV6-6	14	TGTGCCAGCAGTTACCCAGGAGGGGGAAATGAGCAGTTCTTC	CASSYPGGGNEQFF
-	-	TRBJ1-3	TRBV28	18	TGTGCCAGCCACCCGCGGTGGGGGATAGGGGGCTCTGGAAACACCATATATTTT	CASHPRWGIGGSGNTIYF
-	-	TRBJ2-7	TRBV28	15	TGTGCCAGCAGTGCAACCGGGACACGATCCTACGAGCAGTACTTC	CASSATGTRSYEQYF
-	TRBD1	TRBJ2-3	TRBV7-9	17	TGTGCCAGCAGCTTAAGCTTAGGGGGCATTAGCACAGATACGCAGTATTTT	CASSLSLGGISTDTQYF
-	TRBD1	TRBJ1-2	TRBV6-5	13	TGTGCCAGCAGGAGGACAGGGGTGTATGGCTACACCTTC	CASRRTGVYGYTF